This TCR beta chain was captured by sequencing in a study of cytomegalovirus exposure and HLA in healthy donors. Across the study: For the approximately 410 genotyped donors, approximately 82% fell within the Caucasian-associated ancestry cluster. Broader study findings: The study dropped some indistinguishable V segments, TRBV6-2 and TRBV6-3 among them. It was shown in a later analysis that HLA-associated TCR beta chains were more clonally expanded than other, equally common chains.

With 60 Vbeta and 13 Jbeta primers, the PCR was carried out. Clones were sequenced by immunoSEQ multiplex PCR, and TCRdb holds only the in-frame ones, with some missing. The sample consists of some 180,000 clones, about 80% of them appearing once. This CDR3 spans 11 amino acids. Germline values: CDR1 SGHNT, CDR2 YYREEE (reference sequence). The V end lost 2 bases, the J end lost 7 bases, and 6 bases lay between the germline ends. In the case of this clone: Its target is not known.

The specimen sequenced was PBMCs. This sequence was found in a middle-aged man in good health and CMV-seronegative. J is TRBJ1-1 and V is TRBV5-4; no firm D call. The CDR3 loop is CASSLGGEAFF. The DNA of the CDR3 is TGTGCCAGCAGCTTAGGAGGTGAAGCTTTCTTT. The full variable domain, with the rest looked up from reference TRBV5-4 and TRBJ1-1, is ETGVTQSPTHLIKTRGQQVTLRCSSQSGHNTVSWYQQALGQGPQFIFQYYREEENGRGNFPPRFSGLQFPNYSSELNVNALELDDSALYLCASSLGGEAFFGQGTRLTVV.